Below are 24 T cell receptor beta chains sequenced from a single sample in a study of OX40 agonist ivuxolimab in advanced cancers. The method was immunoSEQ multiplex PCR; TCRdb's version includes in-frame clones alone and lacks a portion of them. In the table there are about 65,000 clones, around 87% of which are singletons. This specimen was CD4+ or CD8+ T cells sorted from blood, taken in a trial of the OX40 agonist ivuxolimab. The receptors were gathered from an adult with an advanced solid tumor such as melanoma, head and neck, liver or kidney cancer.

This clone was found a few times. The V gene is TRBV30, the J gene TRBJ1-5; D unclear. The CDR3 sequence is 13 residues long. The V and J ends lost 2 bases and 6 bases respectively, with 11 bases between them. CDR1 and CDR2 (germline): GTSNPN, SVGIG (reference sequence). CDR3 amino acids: CAWSQGSLQPQHF. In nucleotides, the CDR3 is TGTGCCTGGAGTCAAGGTTCTCTTCAGCCCCAGCATTTT.

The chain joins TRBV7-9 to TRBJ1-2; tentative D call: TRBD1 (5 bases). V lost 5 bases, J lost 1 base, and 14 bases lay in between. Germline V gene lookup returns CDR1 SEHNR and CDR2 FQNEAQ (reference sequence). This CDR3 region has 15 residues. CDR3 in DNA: TGTGCCAGCAGCCAACCCATGACAGTTAACTATGGCTACACCTTC. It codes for CASSQPMTVNYGYTF. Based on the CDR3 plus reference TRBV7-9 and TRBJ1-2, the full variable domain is DTGVSQNPRHKITKRGQNVTFRCDPISEHNRLYWYRQTLGQGPEFLTYFQNEAQLEKSRLLSDRFSAERPKGSFSTLEIQRTEQGDSAMYLCASSQPMTVNYGYTFGSGTRLTVV.

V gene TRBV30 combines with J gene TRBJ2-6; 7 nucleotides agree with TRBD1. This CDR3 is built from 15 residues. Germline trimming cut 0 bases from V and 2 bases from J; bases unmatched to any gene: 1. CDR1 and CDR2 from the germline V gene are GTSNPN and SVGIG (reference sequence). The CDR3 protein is CAWSVQGTGANVLTF. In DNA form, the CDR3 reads TGTGCCTGGAGTGTACAGGGGACTGGGGCCAACGTCCTGACTTTC.

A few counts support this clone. The CDR3 coding sequence is TGTGCCAGCTCACCGCAGCGGGGGCCTTCTTTAGCCAAAAACATTCAGTACTTC. Translation gives CASSPQRGPSLAKNIQYF. The chain uses TRBV18 and TRBJ2-4; 8 bases map to TRBD2. This CDR3 comprises 18 residues. V lost 3 bases and J lost 0; bases outside the gene matches: 10. CDR1 is KGHSH, CDR2 LQKENI, per germline. The entire variable domain, with the rest obtained from reference TRBV18 and TRBJ2-4, is as follows: NAGVMQNPRHLVRRRGQEARLRCSPMKGHSHVYWYRQLPEEGLKFMVYLQKENIIDESGMPKERFSAEFPKEGPSILRIQQVVRGDSAAYFCASSPQRGPSLAKNIQYFGAGTRLSVL.

The CDR3 is CASSYSGPLYNEQFF. The CDR3, as DNA: TGTGCCAGCAGTTACTCGGGGCCTCTGTACAATGAGCAGTTCTTC. This chain joins TRBV6-6 and TRBJ2-1, with TRBD1 as a possible D gene (5 bases). Germline V CDR1 and CDR2: MNHNY, SVGAGI (reference sequence). V was shortened by 0 bases and J by 4 bases, with 10 bases between the two germline ends. The CDR3 extends over 15 amino acids.

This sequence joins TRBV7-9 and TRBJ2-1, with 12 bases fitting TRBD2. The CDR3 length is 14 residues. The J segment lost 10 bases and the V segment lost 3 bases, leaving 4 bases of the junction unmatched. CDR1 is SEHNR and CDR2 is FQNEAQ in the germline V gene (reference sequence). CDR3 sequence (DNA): TGTGCCAGCAGCTTGACTAGCGGGGGACGGGAGCAGTTCTTC. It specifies CASSLTSGGREQFF.

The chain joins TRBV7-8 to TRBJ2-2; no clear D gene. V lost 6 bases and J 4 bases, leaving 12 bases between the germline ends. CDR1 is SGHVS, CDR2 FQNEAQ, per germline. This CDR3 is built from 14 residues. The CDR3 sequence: CASRQDSGTGELFF. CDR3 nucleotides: TGTGCCAGCAGACAAGATTCGGGCACCGGGGAGCTGTTTTTT. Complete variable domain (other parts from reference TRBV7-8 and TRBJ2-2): GAGVSQSPRYKVAKRGQDVALRCDPISGHVSLFWYQQALGQGPEFLTYFQNEAQLDKSGLPSDRFFAERPEGSVSTLKIQRTQQEDSAVYLCASRQDSGTGELFFGEGSRLTVL.

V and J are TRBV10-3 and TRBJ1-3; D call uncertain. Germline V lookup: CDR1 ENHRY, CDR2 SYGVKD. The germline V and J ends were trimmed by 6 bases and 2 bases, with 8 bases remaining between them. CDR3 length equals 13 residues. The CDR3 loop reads CAIRTEPGNTIYF. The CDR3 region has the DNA TGTGCCATCAGAACAGAACCTGGAAACACCATATATTTT.

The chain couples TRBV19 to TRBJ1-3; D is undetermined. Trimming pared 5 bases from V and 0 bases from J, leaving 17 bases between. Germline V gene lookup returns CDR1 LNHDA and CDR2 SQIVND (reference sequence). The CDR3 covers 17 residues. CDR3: CASSPRVLKGSGNTIYF. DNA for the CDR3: TGTGCCAGTAGTCCCCGGGTCTTGAAAGGCTCTGGAAACACCATATATTTT.

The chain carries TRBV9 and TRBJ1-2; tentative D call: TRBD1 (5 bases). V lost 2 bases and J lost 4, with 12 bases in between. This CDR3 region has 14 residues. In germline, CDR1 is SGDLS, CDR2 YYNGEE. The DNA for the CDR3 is TGTGCCAGCAGCGTGGGTACAGACAGCTATGGCTACACCTTC. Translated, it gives CASSVGTDSYGYTF.

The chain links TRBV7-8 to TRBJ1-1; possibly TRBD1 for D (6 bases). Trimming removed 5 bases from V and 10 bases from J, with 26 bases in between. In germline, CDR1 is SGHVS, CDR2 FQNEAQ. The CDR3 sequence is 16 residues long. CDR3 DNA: TGTGCCAGCAGCCCCTCGGGGGTCCGGGGACACTTGGGAGCTTTCTTT. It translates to CASSPSGVRGHLGAFF.

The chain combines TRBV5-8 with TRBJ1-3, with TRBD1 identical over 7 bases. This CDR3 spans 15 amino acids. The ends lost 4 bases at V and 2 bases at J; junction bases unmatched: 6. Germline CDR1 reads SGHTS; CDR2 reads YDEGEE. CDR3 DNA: TGTGCCAGCAGCCTGGACAGGTTCGCTGGAAACACCATATATTTT. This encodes CASSLDRFAGNTIYF.

DNA of the CDR3: TGTGCCAGCAGGTTTTATAGGGGGATGAGCTCCTACAATGAGCAGTTCTTC. Protein: CASRFYRGMSSYNEQFF. The V gene is TRBV5-6, the J gene TRBJ2-1; possibly TRBD1 for D (6 bases). The CDR3 runs 17 residues. CDR1 SGHDT and CDR2 YYEEEE come from the germline V gene. The germline V and J ends were trimmed by 5 bases and 0 bases, with 18 bases remaining between them.

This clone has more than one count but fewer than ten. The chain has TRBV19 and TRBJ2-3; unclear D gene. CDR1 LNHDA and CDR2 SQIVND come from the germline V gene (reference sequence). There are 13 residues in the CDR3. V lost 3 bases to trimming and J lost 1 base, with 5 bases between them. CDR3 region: CASSIQGTDTQYF. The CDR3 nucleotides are TGTGCCAGTAGTATTCAGGGCACAGATACGCAGTATTTT.

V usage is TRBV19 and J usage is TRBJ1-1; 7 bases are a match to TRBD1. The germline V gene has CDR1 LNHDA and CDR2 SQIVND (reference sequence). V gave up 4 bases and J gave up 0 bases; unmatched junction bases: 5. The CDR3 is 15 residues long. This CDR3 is CASSRTTGMNTEAFF. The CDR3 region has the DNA TGTGCCAGTAGTAGAACGACAGGGATGAACACTGAAGCTTTCTTT.

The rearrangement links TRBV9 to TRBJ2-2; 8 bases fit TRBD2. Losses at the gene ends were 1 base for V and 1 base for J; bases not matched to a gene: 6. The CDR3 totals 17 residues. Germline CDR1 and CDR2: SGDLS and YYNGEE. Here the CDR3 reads CASSVSGRGWNTGELFF. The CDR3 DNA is TGTGCCAGCAGCGTATCCGGGAGGGGTTGGAACACCGGGGAGCTGTTTTTT.

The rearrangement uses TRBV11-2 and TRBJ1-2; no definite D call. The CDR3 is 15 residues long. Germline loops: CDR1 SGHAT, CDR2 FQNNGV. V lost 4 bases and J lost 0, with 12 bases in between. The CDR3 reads CASSSIVSANYGYTF. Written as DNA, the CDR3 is TGTGCCAGCAGCTCCATAGTCAGTGCTAACTATGGCTACACCTTC.

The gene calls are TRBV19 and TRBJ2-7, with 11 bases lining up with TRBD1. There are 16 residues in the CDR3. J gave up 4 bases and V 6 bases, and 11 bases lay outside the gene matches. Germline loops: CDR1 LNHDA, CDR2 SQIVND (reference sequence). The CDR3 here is CASSMRGTGGSYEQYF. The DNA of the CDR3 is TGTGCCAGTAGCATGAGGGGGACAGGGGGATCTTACGAGCAGTACTTC.

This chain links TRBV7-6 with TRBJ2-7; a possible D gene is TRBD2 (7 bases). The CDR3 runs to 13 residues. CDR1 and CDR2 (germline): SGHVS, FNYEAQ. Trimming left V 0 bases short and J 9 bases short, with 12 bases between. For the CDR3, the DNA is TGTGCCAGCAGCTTAGCGACGGGGGGCGGGCAGTACTTC. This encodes CASSLATGGGQYF.

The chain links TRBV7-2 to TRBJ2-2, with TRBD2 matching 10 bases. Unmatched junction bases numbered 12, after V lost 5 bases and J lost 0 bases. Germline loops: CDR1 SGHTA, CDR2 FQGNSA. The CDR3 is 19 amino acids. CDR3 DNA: TGTGCCAGCAGCCCTCGGGCTAGCGGGGGACTAGCGAACACCGGGGAGCTGTTTTTT. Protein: CASSPRASGGLANTGELFF.

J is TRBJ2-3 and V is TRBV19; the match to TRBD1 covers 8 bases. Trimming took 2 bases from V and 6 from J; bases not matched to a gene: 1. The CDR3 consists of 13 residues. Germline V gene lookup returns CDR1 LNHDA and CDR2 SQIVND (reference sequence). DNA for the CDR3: TGTGCCAGTAGTATAAGGGACAGGGATACGCAGTATTTT. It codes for CASSIRDRDTQYF.

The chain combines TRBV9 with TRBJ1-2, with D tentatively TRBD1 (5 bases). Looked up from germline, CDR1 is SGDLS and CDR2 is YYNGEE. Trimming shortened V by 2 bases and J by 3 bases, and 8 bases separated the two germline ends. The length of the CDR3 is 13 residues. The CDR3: CASSVREDYGYTF. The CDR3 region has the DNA TGTGCCAGCAGCGTCAGGGAAGACTATGGCTACACCTTC.

In DNA, the CDR3 is TGTGCCTGTCACAGGGGGCCAAGAGATACGCAGTATTTT. Residues: CACHRGPRDTQYF. The rearrangement uses TRBV30 and TRBJ2-3, with 9 bases fitting TRBD1. The germline V gene encodes CDR1 GTSNPN and CDR2 SVGIG (reference sequence). This CDR3 is built from 13 residues. With V trimmed by 6 bases and J by 5 bases, 6 bases remained unmatched.

This CDR3 reads CASSLTDRTEAFF. The CDR3 nucleotides are TGTGCCAGCAGCTTAACCGACAGAACTGAAGCTTTCTTT. The genes are TRBV7-2 and TRBJ1-1, with D tentatively TRBD1 (5 bases). The CDR3 consists of 13 residues. The V end lost 2 bases, the J end lost 5 bases, and 9 bases lay between the germline ends. Looked up from germline, CDR1 is SGHTA and CDR2 is FQGNSA.